This T cell receptor (beta chain) comes out of a study of CD8+ T cells in alopecia areata. It was cDNA, reverse transcribed from extracted RNA, that served as the sequencing template. Clones were sequenced by immunoSEQ multiplex PCR, and TCRdb holds only the in-frame ones, with some missing. Here the sample spans over 150,000 clones, around three fifths being singletons. PBMCs provided sorted CD4+ and CD8+ T cells. The TCR sequence derives from a human donor with alopecia areata. The specimen comprised CD4+ T cells sorted from blood, sampled at week 0.

The CDR3 bases are TGCGCCAGCAGCCGGTCAAGCGCCGAGCAGTACTTC. Translation gives CASSRSSAEQYF. The chain combines TRBV5-1 with TRBJ2-7; D gene ambiguous. This CDR3 contains 12 residues. Trimming took off 4 bases at V and 6 bases at J, with 11 bases between the two ends. Germline-derived CDR1 and CDR2 are SGHRS and YFSETQ. The full variable domain, rest sourced from reference TRBV5-1 and TRBJ2-7, is KAGVTQTPRYLIKTRGQQVTLSCSPISGHRSVSWYQQTPGQGLQFLFEYFSETQRNKGNFPGRFSGRQFSNSRSEMNVSTLELGDSALYLCASSRSSAEQYFGPGTRLTVT.